This T cell receptor beta chain was sequenced for a study of T cell responses to AZD1222 COVID-19 vaccine. Study-wide findings and caveats: Dominant at 160-218 and 743-854, vaccine-associated CD4 TCRs also spanned spike. The donor cohort was predominantly white British with a female majority, and clonal diversity may have been underestimated.

Notes on this clone: Its antigen is unidentified.

Per the germline V gene, CDR1 is SGHNT and CDR2 is YYREEE (reference sequence). There are 17 residues in the CDR3. With V trimmed by 3 bases and J by 5 bases, 8 bases remained unmatched. Only in-frame clones appear in the TCRdb table, and some are missing; sequencing was by immunoSEQ multiplex PCR. This table holds more than 95,000 clones, about 88% found once. Here the sequenced sample was peripheral blood, taken on day 0 of AZD1222 vaccination. The genes are TRBV5-4 and TRBJ2-2, with 12 nucleotides matching TRBD2. The TCR sequence derives from an adult in good health. CDR3 region: CASSSRFLAGGTGELFF. DNA of the CDR3: TGTGCCAGCAGCTCCCGATTCCTAGCGGGGGGGACCGGGGAGCTGTTTTTT.